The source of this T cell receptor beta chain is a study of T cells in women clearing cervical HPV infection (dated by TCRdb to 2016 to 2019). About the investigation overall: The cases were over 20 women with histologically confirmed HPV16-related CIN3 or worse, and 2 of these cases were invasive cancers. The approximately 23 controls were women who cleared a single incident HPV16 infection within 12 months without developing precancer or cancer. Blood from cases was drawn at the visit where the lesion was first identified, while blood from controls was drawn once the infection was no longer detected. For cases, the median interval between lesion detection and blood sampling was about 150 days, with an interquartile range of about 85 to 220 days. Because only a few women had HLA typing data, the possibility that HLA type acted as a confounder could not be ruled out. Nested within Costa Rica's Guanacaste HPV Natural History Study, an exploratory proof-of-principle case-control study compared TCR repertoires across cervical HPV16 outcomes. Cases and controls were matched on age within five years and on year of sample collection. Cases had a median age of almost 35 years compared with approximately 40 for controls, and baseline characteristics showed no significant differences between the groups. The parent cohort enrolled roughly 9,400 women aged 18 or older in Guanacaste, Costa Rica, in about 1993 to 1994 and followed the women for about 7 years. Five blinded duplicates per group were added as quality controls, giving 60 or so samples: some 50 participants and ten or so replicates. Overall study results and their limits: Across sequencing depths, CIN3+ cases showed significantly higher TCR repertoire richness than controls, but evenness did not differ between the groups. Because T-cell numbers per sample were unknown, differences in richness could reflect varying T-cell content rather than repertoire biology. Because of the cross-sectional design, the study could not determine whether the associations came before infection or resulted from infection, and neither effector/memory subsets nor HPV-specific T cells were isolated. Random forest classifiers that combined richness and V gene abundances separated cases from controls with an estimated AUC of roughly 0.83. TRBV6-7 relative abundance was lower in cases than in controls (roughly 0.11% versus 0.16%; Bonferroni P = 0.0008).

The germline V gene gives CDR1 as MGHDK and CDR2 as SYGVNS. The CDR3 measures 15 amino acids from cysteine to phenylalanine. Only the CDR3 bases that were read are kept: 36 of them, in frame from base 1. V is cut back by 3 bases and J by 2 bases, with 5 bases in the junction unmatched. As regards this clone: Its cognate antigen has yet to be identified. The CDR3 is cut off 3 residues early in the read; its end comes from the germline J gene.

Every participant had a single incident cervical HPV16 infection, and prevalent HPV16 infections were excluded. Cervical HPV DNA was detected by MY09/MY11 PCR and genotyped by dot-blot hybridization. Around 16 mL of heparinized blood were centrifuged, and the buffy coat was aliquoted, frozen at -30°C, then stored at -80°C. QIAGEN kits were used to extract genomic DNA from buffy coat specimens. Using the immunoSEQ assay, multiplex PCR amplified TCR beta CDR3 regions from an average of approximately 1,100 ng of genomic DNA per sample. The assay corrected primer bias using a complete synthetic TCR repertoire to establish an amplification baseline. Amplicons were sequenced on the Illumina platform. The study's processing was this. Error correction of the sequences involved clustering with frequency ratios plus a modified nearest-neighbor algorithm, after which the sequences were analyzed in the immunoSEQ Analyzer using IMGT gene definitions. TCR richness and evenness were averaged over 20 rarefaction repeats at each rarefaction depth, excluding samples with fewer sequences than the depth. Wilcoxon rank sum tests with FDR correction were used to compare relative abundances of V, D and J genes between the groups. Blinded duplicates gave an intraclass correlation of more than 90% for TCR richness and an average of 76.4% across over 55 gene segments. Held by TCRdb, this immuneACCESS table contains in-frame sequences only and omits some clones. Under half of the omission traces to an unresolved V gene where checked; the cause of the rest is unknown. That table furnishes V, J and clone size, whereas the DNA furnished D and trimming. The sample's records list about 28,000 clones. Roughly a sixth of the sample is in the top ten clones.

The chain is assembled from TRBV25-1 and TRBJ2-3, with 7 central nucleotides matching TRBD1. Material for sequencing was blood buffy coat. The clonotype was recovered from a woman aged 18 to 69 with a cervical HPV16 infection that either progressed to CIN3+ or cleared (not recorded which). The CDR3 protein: CASSDPTGTTDTQYF. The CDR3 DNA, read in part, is TGTGCCAGCAGTGACCCGACAGGGACCACAGATACG.